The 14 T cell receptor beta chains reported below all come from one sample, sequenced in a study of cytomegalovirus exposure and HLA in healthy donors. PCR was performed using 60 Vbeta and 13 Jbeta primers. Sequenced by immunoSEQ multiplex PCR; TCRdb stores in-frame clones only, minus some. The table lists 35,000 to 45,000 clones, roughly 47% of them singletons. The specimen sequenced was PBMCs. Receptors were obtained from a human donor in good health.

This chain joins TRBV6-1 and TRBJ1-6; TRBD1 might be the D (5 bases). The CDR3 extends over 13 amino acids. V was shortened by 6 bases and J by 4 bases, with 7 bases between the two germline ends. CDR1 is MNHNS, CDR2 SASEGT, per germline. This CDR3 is CASSRQYNSPLHF. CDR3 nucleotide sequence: TGTGCCAGCAGCCGACAGTATAATTCACCCCTCCACTTT.

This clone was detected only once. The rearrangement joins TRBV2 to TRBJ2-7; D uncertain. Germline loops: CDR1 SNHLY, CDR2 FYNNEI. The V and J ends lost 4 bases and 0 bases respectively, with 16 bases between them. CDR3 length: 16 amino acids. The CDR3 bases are TGTGCCAGCAGTGGCCCTCGGGTGGTGAGCTCCTACGAGCAGTACTTC. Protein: CASSGPRVVSSYEQYF.

The CDR3 loop reads CASSLVGIGGQNGYTF. CDR3 in DNA: TGTGCCAGCAGCTTAGTTGGTATCGGGGGGCAGAATGGCTACACCTTC. The chain carries TRBV7-8 and TRBJ1-2, with D possibly matching TRBD1 (6 bases). The CDR3 loop spans 16 amino acids. Deletions cut 1 base from V and 6 bases from J, with 18 bases between. CDR1 and CDR2 from the germline V gene are SGHVS and FQNEAQ.

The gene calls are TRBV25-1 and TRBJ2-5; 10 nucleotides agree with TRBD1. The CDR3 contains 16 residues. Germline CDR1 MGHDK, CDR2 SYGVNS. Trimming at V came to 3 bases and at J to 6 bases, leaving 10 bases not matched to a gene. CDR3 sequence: CASSDPGTGAPQTQYF. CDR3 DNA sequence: TGTGCCAGCAGTGACCCGGGGACAGGGGCTCCGCAGACCCAGTACTTC.

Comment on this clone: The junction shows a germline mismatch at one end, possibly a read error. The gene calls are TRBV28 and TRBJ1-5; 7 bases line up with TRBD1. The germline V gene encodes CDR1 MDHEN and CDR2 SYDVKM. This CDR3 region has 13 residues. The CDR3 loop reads CASRANRGQSQHF. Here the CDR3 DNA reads TGTGCCAGCAGGGCCAACAGGGGTCAGTCCCAGCATTTT.

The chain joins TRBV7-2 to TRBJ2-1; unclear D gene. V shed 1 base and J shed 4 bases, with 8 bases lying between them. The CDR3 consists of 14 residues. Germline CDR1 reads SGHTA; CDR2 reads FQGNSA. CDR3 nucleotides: TGTGCCAGCAGCTTAGGCGGCCGGTACAATGAGCAGTTCTTC. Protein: CASSLGGRYNEQFF.

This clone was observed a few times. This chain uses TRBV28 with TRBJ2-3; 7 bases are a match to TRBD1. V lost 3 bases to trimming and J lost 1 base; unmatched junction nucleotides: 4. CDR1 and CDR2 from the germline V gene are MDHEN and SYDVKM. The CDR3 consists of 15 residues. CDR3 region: CASSLRTGGTDTQYF. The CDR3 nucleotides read TGTGCCAGCAGTTTGAGGACAGGAGGCACAGATACGCAGTATTTT. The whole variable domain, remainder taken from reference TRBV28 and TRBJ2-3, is DVKVTQSSRYLVKRTGEKVFLECVQDMDHENMFWYRQDPGLGLRLIYFSYDVKMKEKGDIPEGYSVSREKKERFSLILESASTNQTSMYLCASSLRTGGTDTQYFGPGTRLTVL.

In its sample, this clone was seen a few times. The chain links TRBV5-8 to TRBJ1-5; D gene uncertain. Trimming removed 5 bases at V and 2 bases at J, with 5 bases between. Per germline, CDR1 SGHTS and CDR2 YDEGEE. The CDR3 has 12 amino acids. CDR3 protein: CASRRGNQPQHF. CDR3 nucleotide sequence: TGTGCCAGCAGGAGGGGCAATCAGCCCCAGCATTTT.

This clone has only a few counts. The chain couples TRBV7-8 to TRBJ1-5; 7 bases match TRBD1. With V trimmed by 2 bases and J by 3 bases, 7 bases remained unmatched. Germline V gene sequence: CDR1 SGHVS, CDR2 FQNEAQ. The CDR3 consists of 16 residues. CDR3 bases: TGTGCCAGCAGCTTAAGACGGGGACAGCCCAATCAGCCCCAGCATTTT. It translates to CASSLRRGQPNQPQHF.

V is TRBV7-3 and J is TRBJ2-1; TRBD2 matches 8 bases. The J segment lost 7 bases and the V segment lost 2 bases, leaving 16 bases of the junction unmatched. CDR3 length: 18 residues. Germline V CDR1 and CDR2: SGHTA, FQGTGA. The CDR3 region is CASSLGWVSGRTPNEQFF. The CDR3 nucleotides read TGTGCCAGCAGCTTAGGGTGGGTCAGCGGGAGAACCCCAAATGAGCAGTTCTTC.

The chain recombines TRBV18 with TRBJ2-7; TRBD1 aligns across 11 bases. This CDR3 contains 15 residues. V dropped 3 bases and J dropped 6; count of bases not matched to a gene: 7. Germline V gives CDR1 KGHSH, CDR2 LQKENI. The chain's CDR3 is CASSPRTGGDSEQYF. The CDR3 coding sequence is TGTGCCAGCTCACCTAGGACAGGGGGCGATTCCGAGCAGTACTTC.

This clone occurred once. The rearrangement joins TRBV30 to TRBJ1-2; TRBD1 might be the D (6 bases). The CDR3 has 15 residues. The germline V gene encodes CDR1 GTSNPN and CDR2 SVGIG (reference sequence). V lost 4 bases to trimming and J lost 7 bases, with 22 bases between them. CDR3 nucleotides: TGTGCCTGGAACCTATTACAGGGTGGTTCCTCTGGCTACACCTTC. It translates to CAWNLLQGGSSGYTF. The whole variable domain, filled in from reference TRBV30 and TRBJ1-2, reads SQTIHQWPATLVQPVGSPLSLECTVEGTSNPNLYWYRQAAGRGLQLLFYSVGIGQISSEVPQNLSASRPQDRQFILSSKKLLLSDSGFYLCAWNLLQGGSSGYTFGSGTRLTVV.

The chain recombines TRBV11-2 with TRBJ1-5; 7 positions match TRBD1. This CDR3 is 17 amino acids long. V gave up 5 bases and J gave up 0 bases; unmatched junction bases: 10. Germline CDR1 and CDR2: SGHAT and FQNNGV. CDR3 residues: CASSAPTKGASNQPQHF. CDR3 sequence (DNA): TGTGCCAGCAGCGCCCCCACCAAGGGGGCTAGCAATCAGCCCCAGCATTTT.

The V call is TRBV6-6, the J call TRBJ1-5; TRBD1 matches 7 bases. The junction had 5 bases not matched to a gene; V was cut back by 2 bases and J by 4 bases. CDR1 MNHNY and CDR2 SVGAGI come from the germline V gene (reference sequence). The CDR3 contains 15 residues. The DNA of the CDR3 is TGTGCCAGCAGTTACGGGCGACAGGGTAATCAGCCCCAGCATTTT. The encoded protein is CASSYGRQGNQPQHF.